This is a list of T cell receptor beta chains from one sample in a study of blood T cell repertoires in COVID-19. Clones were read by immunoSEQ multiplex PCR, and TCRdb kept only the in-frame ones, dropping some. The sample holds around 140,000 clones, roughly 91% seen once. The sequenced material came from peripheral blood. These receptors were obtained from a man aged 50-60 years with active or convalescent COVID-19. Each CDR3 is given with its conserved first and last residue. The order of the fields is J gene, D gene, clone size, V gene, CDR3 DNA, CDR3 protein. D genes are given only for firm matches. Part of the rows lack a size; the others show once, few, many or a class for expanded clones.

>TRBJ2-5|TRBD1|.|TRBV5-4
TGTGCCAGCAGCTTCCGGACAGGCCAAGAGACCCAGTACTTC
CASSFRTGQETQYF
>TRBJ2-7|TRBD2|.|TRBV10-3
TGTGCCATTGGACTAGCGGACTCCTACGAGCAGTACTTC
CAIGLADSYEQYF
>TRBJ2-3|.|.|TRBV6-5
TGTGCCAGCAGACGAGGCCAGAGCACAGATACGCAGTATTTT
CASRRGQSTDTQYF
>TRBJ2-1|TRBD1|.|TRBV5-1
TGCGCCAGCAGCTTAGTGGGGACAGACTCCTACAATGAGCAGTTCTTC
CASSLVGTDSYNEQFF
>TRBJ1-5|.|.|TRBV27
TGTGCCAGCAGCCCAGGGAGGGGAGTCAATCAGCCCCAGCATTTT
CASSPGRGVNQPQHF
>TRBJ1-4|TRBD1|.|TRBV6-5
TGTGCCAGCACTTACAGGGGGCCAGGAAGTGAAAAACTGTTTTTT
CASTYRGPGSEKLFF
>TRBJ2-2|.|.|TRBV12-5
TGTGCTAGTGGTTTGGACTTACCGGGACTCCGAAACACCGGGGAGCTGTTTTTT
CASGLDLPGLRNTGELFF
>TRBJ2-1|TRBD2|few|TRBV4-2
TGTGCCAGCAGCCAATATACCACCGGGACTAGCGCCCTAAGCTCCTACAATGAGCAGTTCTTC
CASSQYTTGTSALSSYNEQFF
>TRBJ2-7|.|.|TRBV29-1
TGCAGCGTTCGGGGGACGGAGCAGTACTTC
CSVRGTEQYF
>TRBJ1-5|TRBD1|.|TRBV30
TGTGCCTGGAGTTTTTGGGTGGACAGGGGAAATCAGCCCCAGCATTTT
CAWSFWVDRGNQPQHF
>TRBJ2-3|TRBD2|.|TRBV5-1
TGCGCCAGCAGCTTGGGCGGGAGAGGCACAGATACGCAGTATTTT
CASSLGGRGTDTQYF
>TRBJ2-7|.|.|TRBV19
TGTGCCAGTAGTATAGCATCGCGCTACGAGCAGTACTTC
CASSIASRYEQYF
>TRBJ2-3|TRBD1|.|TRBV25-1
TGTGCCAGCAGTGCCCGGACAGGGCAGGCAGATACGCAGTATTTT
CASSARTGQADTQYF
>TRBJ1-2|.|.|TRBV28
TGTGCCAGCAGCCTAGGCCCACTCTATGGCTACACCTTC
CASSLGPLYGYTF
>TRBJ2-2|.|.|TRBV5-6
TGTGCCAGCATCTGGGGACTGGGGACCGGGGAGCTGTTTTTT
CASIWGLGTGELFF
>TRBJ1-2|.|.|TRBV19
TGTGCCAGTAGTATAGTCCCCAGGGCAGGCAGGGGCTATGGCTACACCTTC
CASSIVPRAGRGYGYTF
>TRBJ1-5|.|.|TRBV12-3/TRBV12-4
TGTGCCAGCAGTTTAGACCGGGTGCAGCCCCAGCATTTT
CASSLDRVQPQHF